This TCR beta chain comes out of a study of CDR3 diversity in severe acne. TCRdb re-called the PCR reads with MiXCR, one entry per CDR3 protein. The data show around 100,000 distinct CDR3 sequences, with 45% to 60% seen just once and around 12% held by the top ten. CDR1 and CDR2 (germline): MNHEY, SMNVEV (reference sequence). With 5 bases clipped from V and 5 bases from J, the junction kept 5 bases outside the gene matches. CDR3 length equals 13 residues. The clonotype was recovered from a male donor with acne. This chain uses TRBV27 with TRBJ1-2, with 7 bases lining up with TRBD1. Sequencing used blood. This chain's CDR3 is CASSGTADYGYTF. As DNA, the CDR3 is TGTGCCAGCAGTGGGACAGCCGATTATGGCTACACCTTC.